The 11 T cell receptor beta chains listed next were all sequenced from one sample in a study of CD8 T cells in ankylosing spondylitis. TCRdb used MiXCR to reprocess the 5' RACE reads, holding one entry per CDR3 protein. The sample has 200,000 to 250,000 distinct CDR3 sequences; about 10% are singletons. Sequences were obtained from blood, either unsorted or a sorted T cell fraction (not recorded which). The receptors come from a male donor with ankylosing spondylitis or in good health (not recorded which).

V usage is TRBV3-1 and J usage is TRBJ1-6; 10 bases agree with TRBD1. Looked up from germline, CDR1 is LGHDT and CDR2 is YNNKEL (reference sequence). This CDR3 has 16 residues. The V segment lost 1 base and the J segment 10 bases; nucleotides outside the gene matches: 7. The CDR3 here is CASSQAIGTGVSPLHF. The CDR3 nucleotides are TGTGCCAGCAGCCAAGCAATTGGGACAGGGGTATCACCCCTCCACTTT.

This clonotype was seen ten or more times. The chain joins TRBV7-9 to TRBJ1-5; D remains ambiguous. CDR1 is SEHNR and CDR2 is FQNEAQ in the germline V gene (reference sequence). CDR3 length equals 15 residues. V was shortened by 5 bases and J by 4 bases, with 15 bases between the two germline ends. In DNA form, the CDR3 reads TGTGCCAGCAGCCCCCCGAATTCGGTAAATCAGCCCCAGCATTTT. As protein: CASSPPNSVNQPQHF.

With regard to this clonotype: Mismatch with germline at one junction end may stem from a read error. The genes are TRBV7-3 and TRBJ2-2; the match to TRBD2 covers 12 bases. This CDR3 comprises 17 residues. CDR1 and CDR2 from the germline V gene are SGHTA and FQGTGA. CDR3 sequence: CASRTSGGHPNTGELFF. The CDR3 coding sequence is TGTGCCAGCAGAACTAGCGGGGGGCACCCGAATACCGGGGAGCTGTTTTTT. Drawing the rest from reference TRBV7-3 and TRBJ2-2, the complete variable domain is GAGVSQTPSNKVTEKGKYVELRCDPISGHTALYWYRQSLGQGPEFLIYFQGTGAADDSGLPNDRFFAVRPEGSVSTLKIQRTERGDSAVYLCASRTSGGHPNTGELFFGEGSRLTVL.

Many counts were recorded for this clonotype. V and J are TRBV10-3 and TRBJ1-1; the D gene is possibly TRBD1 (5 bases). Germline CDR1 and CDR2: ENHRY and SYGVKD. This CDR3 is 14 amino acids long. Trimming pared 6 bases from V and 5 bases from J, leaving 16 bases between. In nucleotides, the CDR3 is TGTGCCATCAGAGCCCAGGGCCTCTCGACTGAAGCTTTCTTT. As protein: CAIRAQGLSTEAFF.

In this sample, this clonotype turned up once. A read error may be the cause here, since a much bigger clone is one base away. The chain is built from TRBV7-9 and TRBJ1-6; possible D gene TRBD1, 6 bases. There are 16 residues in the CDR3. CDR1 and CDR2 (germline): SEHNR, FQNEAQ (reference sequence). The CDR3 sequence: CASTQGPDGSNSHLHF. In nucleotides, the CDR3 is TGTGCCAGCACCCAGGGGCCGGACGGTTCTAATTCACACCTCCACTTT.

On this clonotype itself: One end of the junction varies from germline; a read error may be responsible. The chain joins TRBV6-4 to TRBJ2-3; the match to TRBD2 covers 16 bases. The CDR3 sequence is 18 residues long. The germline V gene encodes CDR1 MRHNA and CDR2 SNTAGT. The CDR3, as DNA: TGTACCAGCAGCGCCGGGACTAGCGGGGGGGCGGGCACAGATACGCAGTATTTT. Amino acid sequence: CTSSAGTSGGAGTDTQYF.

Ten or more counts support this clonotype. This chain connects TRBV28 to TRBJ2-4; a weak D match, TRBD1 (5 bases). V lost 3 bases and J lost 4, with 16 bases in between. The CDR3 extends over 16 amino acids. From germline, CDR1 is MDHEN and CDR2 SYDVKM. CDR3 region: CASSFLGVTQKNIQYF. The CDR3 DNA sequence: TGTGCCAGCAGTTTCCTAGGGGTGACACAAAAAAACATTCAGTACTTC.

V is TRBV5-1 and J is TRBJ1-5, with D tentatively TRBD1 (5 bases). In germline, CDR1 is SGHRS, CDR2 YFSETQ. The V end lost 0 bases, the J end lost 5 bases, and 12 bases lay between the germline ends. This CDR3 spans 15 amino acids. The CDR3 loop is CASSLDGATDQPQHF. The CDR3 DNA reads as TGCGCCAGCAGCTTGGACGGGGCGACTGATCAGCCCCAGCATTTT.

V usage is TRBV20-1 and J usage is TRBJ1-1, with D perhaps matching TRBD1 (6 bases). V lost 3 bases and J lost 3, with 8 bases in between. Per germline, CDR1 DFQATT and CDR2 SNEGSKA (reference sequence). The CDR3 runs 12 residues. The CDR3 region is CSARTGYTEAFF. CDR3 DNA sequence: TGCAGTGCTAGGACAGGTTACACTGAAGCTTTCTTT.

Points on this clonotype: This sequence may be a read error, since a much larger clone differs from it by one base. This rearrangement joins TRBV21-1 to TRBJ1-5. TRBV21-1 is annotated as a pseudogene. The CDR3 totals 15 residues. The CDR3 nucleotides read TGTGCCAGCAGCAAAGTACCGAATAGCAATCAGCCCCAGCATTTT. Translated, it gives CASSKVPNSNQPQHF.

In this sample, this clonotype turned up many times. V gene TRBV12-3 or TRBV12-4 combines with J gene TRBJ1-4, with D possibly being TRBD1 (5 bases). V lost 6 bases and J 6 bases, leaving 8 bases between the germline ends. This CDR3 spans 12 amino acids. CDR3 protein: CASRGEDEKLFF. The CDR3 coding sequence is TGTGCCAGCAGGGGGGAGGATGAAAAACTGTTTTTT.